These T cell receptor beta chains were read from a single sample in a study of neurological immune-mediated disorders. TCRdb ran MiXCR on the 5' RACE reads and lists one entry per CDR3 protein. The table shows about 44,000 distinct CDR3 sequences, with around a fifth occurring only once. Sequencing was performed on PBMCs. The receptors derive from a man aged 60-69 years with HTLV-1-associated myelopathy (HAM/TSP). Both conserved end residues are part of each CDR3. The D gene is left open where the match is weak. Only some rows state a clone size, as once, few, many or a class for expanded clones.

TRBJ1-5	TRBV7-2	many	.	CASSFEQLGNQPQHF	TGTGCCAGCAGCTTTGAGCAGCTCGGCAATCAGCCCCAGCATTTT
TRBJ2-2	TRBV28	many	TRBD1	CASSLRGRTNTGELFF	TGTGCCAGCAGTTTAAGGGGGCGGACGAACACCGGGGAGCTGTTTTTT
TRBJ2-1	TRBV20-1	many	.	CSARITESYNEQFF	TGCAGTGCTAGGATCACTGAGAGCTACAATGAGCAGTTCTTC
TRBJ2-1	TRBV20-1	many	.	CSARGDNEQFF	TGCAGTGCTAGAGGGGACAATGAGCAGTTCTTC
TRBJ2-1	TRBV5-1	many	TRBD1	CASSSPGQDHNEQFF	TGCGCCAGCAGCTCCCCGGGACAGGACCATAATGAGCAGTTCTTC
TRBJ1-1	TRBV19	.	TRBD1	CASSTRQGVRTEAFF	TGTGCCAGTAGTACCCGACAGGGGGTTCGGACTGAAGCTTTCTTT
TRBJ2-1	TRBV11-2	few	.	CACSQLGGKYNEQFF	TGTGCCTGCAGTCAACTGGGCGGGAAGTACAATGAGCAGTTCTTC
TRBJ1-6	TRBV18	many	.	CATSGDQNSPLHF	TGTGCCACCTCAGGGGACCAAAATTCACCCCTCCACTTT
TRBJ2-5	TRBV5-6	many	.	CASSLATQETQYF	TGTGCCAGCAGCTTGGCCACCCAAGAGACCCAGTACTTC
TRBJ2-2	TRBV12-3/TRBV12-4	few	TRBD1	CASRAGTGGYTGELFF	TGTGCCAGCAGGGCCGGGACAGGGGGTTACACCGGGGAGCTGTTTTTT
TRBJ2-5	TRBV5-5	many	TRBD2	CASSLDRGDQETQYF	TGTGCCAGCAGCTTGGACCGGGGGGACCAAGAGACCCAGTACTTC
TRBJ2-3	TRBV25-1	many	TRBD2	CASSDIAGGPLMEDTQYF	TGTGCCAGCAGTGATATAGCGGGAGGGCCTTTGATGGAGGATACGCAGTATTTT
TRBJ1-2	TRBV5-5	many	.	CASSLEKGYTTNYGYTF	TGTGCCAGCAGCTTGGAGAAGGGGTACACCACTAACTATGGCTACACCTTC
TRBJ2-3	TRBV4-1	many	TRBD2	CASRSGLAGVKDTQYF	TGCGCCAGCAGGTCAGGACTAGCGGGAGTCAAGGATACGCAGTATTTT
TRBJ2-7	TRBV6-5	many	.	CASSAGREQYF	TGTGCCAGCAGTGCGGGGCGAGAGCAGTACTTC
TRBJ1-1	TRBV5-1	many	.	CASSREGKMNTEAFF	TGCGCCAGCAGCCGAGAGGGGAAAATGAACACTGAAGCTTTCTTT
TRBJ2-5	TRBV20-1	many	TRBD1	CSAPNRGQGETQYF	TGCAGTGCTCCGAACCGCGGACAGGGCGAGACCCAGTACTTC
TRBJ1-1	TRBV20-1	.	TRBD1	CSAPPGQRFMNTEAFF	TGCAGTGCTCCCCCGGGACAGAGATTCATGAACACTGAAGCTTTCTTT
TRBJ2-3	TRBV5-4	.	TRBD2	CASSFPGTSVDTQYF	TGTGCCAGCAGCTTCCCCGGGACTAGTGTGGATACGCAGTATTTT
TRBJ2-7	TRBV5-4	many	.	CASSSGDGTLIPYEQYF	TGTGCCAGCAGCTCCGGGGACGGGACTCTGATACCCTACGAGCAGTACTTC
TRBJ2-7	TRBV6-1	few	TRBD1	CASRGTGGFYEQYF	TGTGCCAGCAGAGGGACAGGGGGCTTCTACGAGCAGTACTTC
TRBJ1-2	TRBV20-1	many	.	CSARGMDTLGLYGYTF	TGCAGTGCTAGAGGAATGGACACCCTAGGCCTGTATGGCTACACCTTC
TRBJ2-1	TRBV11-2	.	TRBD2	CASSFLSGGRNEQFF	TGTGCCAGCAGCTTTCTCAGCGGGGGCCGCAATGAGCAGTTCTTC
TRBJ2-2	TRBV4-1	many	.	CASSQAYRPPGTTNTGELFF	TGCGCCAGCAGCCAAGCTTACCGACCTCCCGGGACAACGAACACCGGGGAGCTGTTTTTT
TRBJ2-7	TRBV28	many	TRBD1	CASSLGQGTLEQYF	TGTGCCAGCAGTCTGGGACAGGGGACGTTGGAGCAGTACTTC
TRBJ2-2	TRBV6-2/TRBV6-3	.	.	CASSNTNTGELFF	TGTGCCAGCAGTAACACGAACACCGGGGAGCTGTTTTTT
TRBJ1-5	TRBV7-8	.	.	CASSPPASNQPQHF	TGTGCCAGCAGCCCCCCGGCGAGTAATCAGCCCCAGCATTTT
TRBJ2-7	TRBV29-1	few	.	CSVESRPYEQYF	TGCAGCGTTGAATCACGTCCTTACGAGCAGTACTTC
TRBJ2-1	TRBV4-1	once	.	CASSQGGNTGHNEQFF	TGCGCCAGCAGCCAAGGAGGGAACACGGGCCACAATGAGCAGTTCTTC
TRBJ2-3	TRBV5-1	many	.	CASSLGQLTDTQYF	TGCGCCAGCAGCTTAGGACAGCTCACAGATACGCAGTATTTT
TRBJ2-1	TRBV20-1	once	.	CSATRTDRYNEQFF	TGCAGTGCTACTCGGACCGATAGGTACAATGAGCAGTTCTTC
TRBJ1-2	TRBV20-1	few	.	CRVGSSNYGYTF	TGCAGGGTGGGGTCGTCTAACTATGGCTACACCTTC
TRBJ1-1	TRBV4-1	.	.	CASSLSGTEAFF	TGCGCCAGCAGCCTTTCGGGCACTGAAGCTTTCTTT
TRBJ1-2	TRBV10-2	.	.	CASSELDFPNDGYNF	TGCGCCAGCAGTGAGTTGGACTTCCCCAACGATGGCTACAACTTC
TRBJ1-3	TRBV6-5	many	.	CASRGPGNTIYF	TGTGCCAGCAGAGGCCCTGGAAACACCATATATTTT
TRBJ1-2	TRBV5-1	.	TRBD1	CASSLEGAVVYGYTF	TGCGCCAGCAGCCTGGAGGGGGCTGTGGTCTATGGCTACACCTTC
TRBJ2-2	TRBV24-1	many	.	CATSGQTSTGELFF	TGTGCCACCTCAGGACAGACAAGTACCGGGGAGCTGTTTTTT
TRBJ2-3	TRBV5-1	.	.	CASSFERPTDTQYF	TGCGCCAGCAGCTTCGAGCGGCCCACAGATACGCAGTATTTT
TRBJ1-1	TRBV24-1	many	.	CATSDAAGAPTEAFF	TGTGCCACCAGTGACGCGGCCGGGGCGCCCACTGAAGCTTTCTTT
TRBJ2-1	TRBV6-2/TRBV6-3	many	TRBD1	CASSLWGQLDEQFF	TGTGCCAGCAGTCTATGGGGACAGCTCGATGAGCAGTTCTTC
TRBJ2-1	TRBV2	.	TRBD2	CASRSPGLAATYNEQFF	TGTGCCAGCAGGTCACCCGGACTAGCGGCAACCTACAATGAGCAGTTCTTC
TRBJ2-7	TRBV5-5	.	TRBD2	CASSWRIAGVYEQYF	TGTGCCAGCAGCTGGCGAATAGCGGGAGTGTACGAGCAGTACTTC
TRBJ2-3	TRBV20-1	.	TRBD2	CSARSGTTSTDTQYF	TGCAGTGCTAGATCGGGGACTACTAGCACAGATACGCAGTATTTT
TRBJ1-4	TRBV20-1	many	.	CSARRGHDEKLFF	TGCAGTGCTAGACGAGGACACGATGAAAAACTGTTTTTT
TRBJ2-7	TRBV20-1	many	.	CSASGETTGYEQYF	TGCAGTGCTAGCGGGGAGACGACTGGCTACGAGCAGTACTTC
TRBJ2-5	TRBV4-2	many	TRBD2	CASSPTSGNEGETQYF	TGTGCCAGCAGCCCGACTAGCGGGAATGAGGGAGAGACCCAGTACTTC
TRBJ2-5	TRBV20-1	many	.	CSATGTTYQETQYF	TGCAGTGCTACCGGGACAACGTACCAAGAGACCCAGTACTTC
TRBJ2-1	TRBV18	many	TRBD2	CASSEGPGYGLAGVDNEQFF	TGTGCCAGCTCAGAAGGGCCAGGGTATGGACTAGCGGGAGTTGACAATGAGCAGTTCTTC
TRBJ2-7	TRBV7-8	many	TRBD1	CASRTGTGGYEQYF	TGTGCCAGCAGAACCGGGACAGGGGGCTACGAGCAGTACTTC
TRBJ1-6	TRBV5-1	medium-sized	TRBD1	CASSLSDRVSPLHF	TGCGCCAGCAGTCTCTCTGACAGGGTATCACCCCTCCACTTT
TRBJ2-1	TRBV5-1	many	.	CASADSAFPYNEQFF	TGCGCCAGCGCTGATAGCGCCTTTCCCTACAATGAGCAGTTCTTC
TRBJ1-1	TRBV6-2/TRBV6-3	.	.	CASSYQTRDLYTEAFF	TGTGCCAGCAGTTACCAAACAAGGGATTTGTACACTGAAGCTTTCTTT
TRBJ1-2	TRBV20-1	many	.	CSASQGSGNYGYTF	TGCAGTGCTAGTCAGGGGAGCGGAAACTATGGCTACACCTTC